This T cell receptor (beta chain) is from a study of T cell responses to AZD1222 COVID-19 vaccine. For the study at large: Both about-4-week and about-12-week second-dose recipients were combined. Study findings and constraints: Seropositive at baseline were only a handful of AZD1222 recipients. CD4 TCRs covered the whole spike, strongest at regions 160-218 and 743-854.

This CDR3 is built from 15 residues. Libraries were prepared by immunoSEQ multiplex PCR; TCRdb keeps only in-frame clonotypes and omits some of them. Of around 120,000 clones in the sample, around nine tenths were seen once. This clone was seen only a few times. Its matching antigen is unknown. The origin of this receptor is an adult in good health. The specimen comprised peripheral blood, sampled on day 0 of AZD1222 vaccination. The chain couples TRBV21-1 to TRBJ2-2; the table assigns TRBD2, which was not confirmed against the DNA. TRBV21-1 is given as a pseudogene. CDR3 in amino acids: CASSAGLADTGELFF. The CDR3, as DNA: TGTGCCAGCAGCGCGGGACTAGCGGACACCGGGGAGCTGTTTTTT.